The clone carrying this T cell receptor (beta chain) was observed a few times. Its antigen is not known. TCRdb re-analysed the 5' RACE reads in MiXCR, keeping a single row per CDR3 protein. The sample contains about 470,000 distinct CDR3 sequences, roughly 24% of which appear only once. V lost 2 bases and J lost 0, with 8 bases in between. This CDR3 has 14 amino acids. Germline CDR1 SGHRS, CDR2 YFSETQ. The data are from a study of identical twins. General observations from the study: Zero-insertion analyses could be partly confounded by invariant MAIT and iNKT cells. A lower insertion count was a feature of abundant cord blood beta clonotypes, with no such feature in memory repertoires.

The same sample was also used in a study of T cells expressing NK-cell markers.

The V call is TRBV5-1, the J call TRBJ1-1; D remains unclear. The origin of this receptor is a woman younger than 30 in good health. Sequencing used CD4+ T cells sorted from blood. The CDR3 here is CASSFAGMNTEAFF. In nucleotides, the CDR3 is TGCGCCAGCAGCTTTGCGGGGATGAACACTGAAGCTTTCTTT.